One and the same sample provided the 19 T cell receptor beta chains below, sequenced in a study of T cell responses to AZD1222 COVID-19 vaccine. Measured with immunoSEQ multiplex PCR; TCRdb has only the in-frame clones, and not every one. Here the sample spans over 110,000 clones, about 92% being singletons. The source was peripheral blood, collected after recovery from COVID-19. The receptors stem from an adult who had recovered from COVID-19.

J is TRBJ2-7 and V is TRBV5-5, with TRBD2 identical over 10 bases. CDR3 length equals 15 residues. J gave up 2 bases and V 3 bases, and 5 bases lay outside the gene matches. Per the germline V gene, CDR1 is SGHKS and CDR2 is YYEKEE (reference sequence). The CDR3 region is CASSYGLAETYEQYF. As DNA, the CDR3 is TGTGCCAGCAGCTATGGACTAGCGGAGACCTACGAGCAGTACTTC.

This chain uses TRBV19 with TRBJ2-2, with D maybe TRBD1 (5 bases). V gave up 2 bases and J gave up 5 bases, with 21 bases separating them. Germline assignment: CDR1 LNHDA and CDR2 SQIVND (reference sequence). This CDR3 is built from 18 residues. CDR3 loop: CASSIRGQIPLATGELFF. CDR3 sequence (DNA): TGTGCCAGTAGTATAAGGGGTCAGATACCCCTCGCAACCGGGGAGCTGTTTTTT.

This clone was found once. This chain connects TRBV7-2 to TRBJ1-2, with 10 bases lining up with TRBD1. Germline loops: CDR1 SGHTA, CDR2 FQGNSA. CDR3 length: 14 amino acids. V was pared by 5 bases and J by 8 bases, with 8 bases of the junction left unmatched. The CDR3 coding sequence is TGTGCCAGCAGCCGGCCGGGACAGGGGAGAGGCTACACCTTC. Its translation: CASSRPGQGRGYTF.

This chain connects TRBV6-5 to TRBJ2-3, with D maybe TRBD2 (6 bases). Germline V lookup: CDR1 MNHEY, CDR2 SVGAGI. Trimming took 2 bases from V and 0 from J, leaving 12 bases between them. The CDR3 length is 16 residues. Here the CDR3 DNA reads TGTGCCAGCAGTTACACCTTGCGGGGTAGCACAGATACGCAGTATTTT. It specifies CASSYTLRGSTDTQYF.

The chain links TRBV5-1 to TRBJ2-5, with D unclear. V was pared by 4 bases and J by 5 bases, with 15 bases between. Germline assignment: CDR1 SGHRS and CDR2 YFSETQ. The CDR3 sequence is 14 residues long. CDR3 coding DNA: TGCGCCAGCAGCGAAGCAGACCCCGGGGAGACCCAGTACTTC. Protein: CASSEADPGETQYF.

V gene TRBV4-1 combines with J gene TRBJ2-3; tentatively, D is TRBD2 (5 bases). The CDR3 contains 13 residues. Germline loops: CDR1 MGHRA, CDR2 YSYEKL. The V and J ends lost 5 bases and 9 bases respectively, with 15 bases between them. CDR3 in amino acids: CASSGGSGITQYF. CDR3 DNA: TGCGCCAGCAGCGGAGGCTCCGGGATAACGCAGTATTTT.

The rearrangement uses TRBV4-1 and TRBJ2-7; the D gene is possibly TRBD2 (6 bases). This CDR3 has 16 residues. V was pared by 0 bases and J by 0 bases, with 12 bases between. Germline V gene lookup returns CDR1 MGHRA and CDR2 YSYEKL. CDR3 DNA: TGCGCCAGCAGCCAAGATGTACTAGCTCGCTCCTACGAGCAGTACTTC. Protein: CASSQDVLARSYEQYF.

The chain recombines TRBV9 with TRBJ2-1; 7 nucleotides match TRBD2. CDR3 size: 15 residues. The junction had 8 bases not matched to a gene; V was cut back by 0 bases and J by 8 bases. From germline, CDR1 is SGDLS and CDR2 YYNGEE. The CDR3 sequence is CASSVGLAGRDEQFF. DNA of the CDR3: TGTGCCAGCAGCGTAGGGTTAGCGGGTAGGGATGAGCAGTTCTTC.

CDR3 region: CASSFGISPLHF. The CDR3 nucleotides read TGTGCCAGCAGTTTTGGTATTTCACCCCTCCACTTT. The chain has TRBV12-3 or TRBV12-4 and TRBJ1-6; no firm D call. The CDR3 covers 12 residues. With 3 bases removed from V and 9 bases from J, the gap between germline ends came to 6 bases.

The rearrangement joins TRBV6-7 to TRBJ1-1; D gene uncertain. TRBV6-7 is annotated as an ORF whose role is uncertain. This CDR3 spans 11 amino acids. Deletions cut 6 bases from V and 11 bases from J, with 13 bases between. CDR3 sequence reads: CASRVLEGAFF. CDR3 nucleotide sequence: TGTGCCAGCAGAGTACTAGAAGGGGCTTTCTTT.

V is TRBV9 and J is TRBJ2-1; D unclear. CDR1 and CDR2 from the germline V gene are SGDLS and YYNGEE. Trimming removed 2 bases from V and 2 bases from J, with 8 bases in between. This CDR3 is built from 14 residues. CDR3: CASSVKSTYNEQFF. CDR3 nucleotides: TGTGCCAGCAGCGTTAAGTCTACCTACAATGAGCAGTTCTTC.

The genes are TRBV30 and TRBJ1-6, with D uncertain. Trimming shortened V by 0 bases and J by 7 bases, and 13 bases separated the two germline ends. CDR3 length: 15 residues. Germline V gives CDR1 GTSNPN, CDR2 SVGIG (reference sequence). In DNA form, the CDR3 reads TGTGCCTGGAGTGTACCAGAGGGCATAAATTCACCCCTCCACTTT. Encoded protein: CAWSVPEGINSPLHF.

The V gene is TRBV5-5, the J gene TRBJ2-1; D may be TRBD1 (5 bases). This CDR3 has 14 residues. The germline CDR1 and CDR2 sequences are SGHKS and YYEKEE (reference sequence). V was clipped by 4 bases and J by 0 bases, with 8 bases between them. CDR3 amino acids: CASSQGSSYNEQFF. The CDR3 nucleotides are TGTGCCAGCAGCCAGGGAAGCTCCTACAATGAGCAGTTCTTC.

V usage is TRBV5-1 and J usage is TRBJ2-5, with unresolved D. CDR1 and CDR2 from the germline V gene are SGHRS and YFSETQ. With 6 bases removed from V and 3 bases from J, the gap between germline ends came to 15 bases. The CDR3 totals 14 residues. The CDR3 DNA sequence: TGCGCCAGCACCTCCACTTCTACAAAAGAGACCCAGTACTTC. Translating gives CASTSTSTKETQYF.

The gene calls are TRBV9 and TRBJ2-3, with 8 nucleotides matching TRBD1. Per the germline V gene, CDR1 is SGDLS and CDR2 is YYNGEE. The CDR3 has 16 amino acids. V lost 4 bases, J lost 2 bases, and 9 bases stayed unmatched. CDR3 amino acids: CASSPGTGENTDTQYF. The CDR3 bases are TGTGCCAGCAGCCCCGGGACAGGCGAAAACACAGATACGCAGTATTTT.

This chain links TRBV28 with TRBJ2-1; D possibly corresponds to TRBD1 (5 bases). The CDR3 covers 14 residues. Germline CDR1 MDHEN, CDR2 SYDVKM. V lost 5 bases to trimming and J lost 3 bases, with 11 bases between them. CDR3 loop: CASSLRVLYNEQFF. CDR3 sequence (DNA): TGTGCCAGCAGTCTCAGGGTCCTCTACAATGAGCAGTTCTTC.

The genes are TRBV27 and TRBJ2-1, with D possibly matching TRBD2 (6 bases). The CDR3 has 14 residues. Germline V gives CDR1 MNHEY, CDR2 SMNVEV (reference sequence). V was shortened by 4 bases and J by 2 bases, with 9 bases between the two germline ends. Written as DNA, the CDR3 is TGTGCCAGCAGTTCCGGGGGAGCCTACAATGAGCAGTTCTTC. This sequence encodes CASSSGGAYNEQFF.

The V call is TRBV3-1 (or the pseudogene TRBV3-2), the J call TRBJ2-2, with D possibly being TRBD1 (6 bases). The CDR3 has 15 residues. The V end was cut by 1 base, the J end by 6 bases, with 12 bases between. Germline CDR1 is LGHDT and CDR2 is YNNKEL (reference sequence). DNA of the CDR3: TGTGCCAGCAGCCAAGGGCGAACAGGGTCCGGGGAGCTGTTTTTT. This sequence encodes CASSQGRTGSGELFF.

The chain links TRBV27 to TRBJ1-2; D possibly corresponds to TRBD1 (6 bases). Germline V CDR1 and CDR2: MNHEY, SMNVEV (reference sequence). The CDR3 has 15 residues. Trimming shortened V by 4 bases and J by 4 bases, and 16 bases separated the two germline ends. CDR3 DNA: TGTGCCAGCAGTTCCCCTTCAGGGGCCTCCTATGGCTACACCTTC. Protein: CASSSPSGASYGYTF.